This TCR beta chain was obtained from a study of siplizumab effects on memory and regulatory T cells. Study-wide results and caveats: A minor fraction of alloreactive clones, and no more, mapped to unstimulated subsets. Where siplizumab was present, mappable alloreactive CD4+ clones averaged approximately 70% Treg-derived, compared with 25% to 30% in controls.

Some clones are missing from TCRdb's copy, which holds only in-frame ones; the method was immunoSEQ multiplex PCR. The sample lists 100,000 or so clones; approximately 94% were seen once. Germline CDR1 reads MGHRA; CDR2 reads YSYEKL. The CDR3 loop spans 17 amino acids. Unmatched junction bases numbered 8, after V lost 0 bases and J lost 4 bases. In regard to this clone: The antigen is unknown.

The chain recombines TRBV4-1 with TRBJ1-3, with TRBD1 identical over 8 bases. The origin of this receptor is a human donor in good health. Sample: CD4+ T cells sorted from blood. CDR3 sequence reads: CASSQDGARGLGNTIYF. CDR3 nucleotides: TGCGCCAGCAGCCAAGATGGGGCCAGGGGGCTCGGAAACACCATATATTTT.